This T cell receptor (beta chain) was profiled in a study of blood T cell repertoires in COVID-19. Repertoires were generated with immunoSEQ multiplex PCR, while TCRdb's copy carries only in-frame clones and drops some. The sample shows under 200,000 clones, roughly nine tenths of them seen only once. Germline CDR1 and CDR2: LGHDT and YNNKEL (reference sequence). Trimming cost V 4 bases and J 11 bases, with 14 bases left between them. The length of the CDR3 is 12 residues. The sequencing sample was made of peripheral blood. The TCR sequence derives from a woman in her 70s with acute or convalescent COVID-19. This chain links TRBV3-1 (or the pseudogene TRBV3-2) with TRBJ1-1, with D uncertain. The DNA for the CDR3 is TGTGCCAGCAGCCGCCGAGACCGAGGTGCTTTCTTT. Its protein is CASSRRDRGAFF.